Below, 24 T cell receptor beta chains from the same sample are listed, as sequenced in a study of shared clonotypes between healthy human individuals. Assay: immunoSEQ multiplex PCR; the TCRdb copy retains only in-frame clones and omits some. The data hold some 2,000,000 clones, with more than 90% observed a single time. Sequences were obtained from naive CD4+ T cells sorted from blood. Indicated subset: CD45RA+ positively selected. These receptors originate from a man aged 18 to 35 in good health.

The chain uses TRBV18 and TRBJ1-3; tentative D call: TRBD1 (6 bases). The V end lost 3 bases, the J end lost 2 bases, and 17 bases lay between the germline ends. The CDR3 contains 17 residues. Germline values: CDR1 KGHSH, CDR2 LQKENI. CDR3 DNA sequence: TGTGCCAGCTCACCTGGCAGGGGTCGAAAGACTGGAAACACCATATATTTT. Translated: CASSPGRGRKTGNTIYF. Full variable domain (remainder filled in from reference TRBV18 and TRBJ1-3): NAGVMQNPRHLVRRRGQEARLRCSPMKGHSHVYWYRQLPEEGLKFMVYLQKENIIDESGMPKERFSAEFPKEGPSILRIQQVVRGDSAAYFCASSPGRGRKTGNTIYFGEGSWLTVV.

The rearrangement uses TRBV5-1 and TRBJ2-3; D ambiguous. This CDR3 comprises 15 residues. V lost 0 bases and J 0 bases, leaving 8 bases between the germline ends. Germline V CDR1 and CDR2: SGHRS, YFSETQ. In DNA form, the CDR3 reads TGCGCCAGCAGCTTGGGGGAAATGAGCACAGATACGCAGTATTTT. Translated: CASSLGEMSTDTQYF.

V is TRBV11-2 and J is TRBJ2-5; D tentatively reads TRBD1 or TRBD2 (5 bases each). Trimming left V 1 base short and J 1 base short, with 13 bases between. CDR1 and CDR2 from the germline V gene are SGHAT and FQNNGV. The CDR3 spans 16 residues. The CDR3 is CASSLGTGLLQETQYF. DNA for the CDR3: TGTGCCAGCAGCTTAGGAACAGGACTTCTCCAAGAGACCCAGTACTTC.

V and J are TRBV10-3 and TRBJ2-1; 7 positions agree with TRBD2. Germline V gene data show CDR1 as ENHRY and CDR2 as SYGVKD. V gave up 3 bases and J gave up 6 bases; unmatched junction bases: 23. CDR3 size: 20 residues. CDR3 loop: CAISDPYGGRVGVGSNEQFF. The CDR3, as DNA: TGTGCCATCAGTGATCCCTATGGTGGGAGGGTTGGGGTTGGGTCCAATGAGCAGTTCTTC.

J is TRBJ2-7 and V is TRBV7-2, with D hard to call. The CDR3 runs 12 residues. Trimming removed 2 bases at V and 3 bases at J, with 5 bases between. From germline, CDR1 is SGHTA and CDR2 FQGNSA. This CDR3 is CASSLQNYEQYF. The CDR3 coding sequence is TGTGCCAGCAGCTTACAGAACTACGAGCAGTACTTC.

The rearrangement links TRBV7-2 to TRBJ2-7; D is perhaps TRBD2 (5 bases). V lost 1 base and J 2 bases, leaving 12 bases between the germline ends. The V gene's germline CDR1 is SGHTA and CDR2 FQGNSA. This CDR3 comprises 15 residues. CDR3 amino acids: CASSLVAGNPYEQYF. The CDR3 region has the DNA TGTGCCAGCAGCTTAGTTGCCGGGAACCCCTACGAGCAGTACTTC.

This chain uses TRBV6-6 with TRBJ1-2; D not certain. CDR1 and CDR2 from the germline V gene are MNHNY and SVGAGI (reference sequence). V was shortened by 4 bases and J by 3 bases, with 18 bases between the two germline ends. There are 16 residues in the CDR3. CDR3 sequence (DNA): TGTGCCAGCAGTTTCCCCTTTCCGACGGTAGACTATGGCTACACCTTC. Translation: CASSFPFPTVDYGYTF.

This sequence joins TRBV28 and TRBJ2-1; D is tentatively TRBD1 or TRBD2 (5 bases each). The ends were cut back, 7 bases at V and 1 base at J, with 14 bases in the middle. This CDR3 is built from 15 residues. From germline, CDR1 is MDHEN and CDR2 SYDVKM. Written as DNA, the CDR3 is TGTGCCAGCACCGGGACCGACACTTCCTACAATGAGCAGTTCTTC. It codes for CASTGTDTSYNEQFF. The whole variable domain, filled in from reference TRBV28 and TRBJ2-1, reads DVKVTQSSRYLVKRTGEKVFLECVQDMDHENMFWYRQDPGLGLRLIYFSYDVKMKEKGDIPEGYSVSREKKERFSLILESASTNQTSMYLCASTGTDTSYNEQFFGPGTRLTVL.

The rearrangement uses TRBV18 and TRBJ1-6; no clear D. The germline CDR1 and CDR2 sequences are KGHSH and LQKENI. With 1 base removed from V and 8 bases from J, the gap between germline ends came to 15 bases. The CDR3 has 16 amino acids. The CDR3 region has the DNA TGTGCCAGCTCACCACGGACCTCACAAGCCGATTCACCCCTCCACTTT. Translation gives CASSPRTSQADSPLHF.

This rearrangement joins TRBV5-1 to TRBJ2-1; D not resolved. The CDR3 covers 14 residues. Germline V gene data show CDR1 as SGHRS and CDR2 as YFSETQ. Trimming took off 4 bases at V and 3 bases at J, with 11 bases between the two ends. CDR3 DNA: TGCGCCAGCAGCCCTGGTTTTTTCTACAATGAGCAGTTCTTC. It specifies CASSPGFFYNEQFF.

This clone showed up just once. Other DNA sequences within the sample encode an identical CDR3. In DNA, the CDR3 is TGTGCCAGCTCACCTACCGGGTACGAGCAGTACTTC. Translated, it gives CASSPTGYEQYF. This chain joins TRBV18 and TRBJ2-7; unclear D gene. The CDR3 loop spans 12 amino acids. Germline lookup yields CDR1 KGHSH and CDR2 LQKENI. V dropped 3 bases and J dropped 4 bases, with 7 bases sitting between them.

As for this clone: Other DNA sequences within the sample encode an identical CDR3. V usage is TRBV5-6 and J usage is TRBJ1-1, with D unresolved. From germline, CDR1 is SGHDT and CDR2 YYEEEE. This CDR3 region has 14 residues. Trimming took 4 bases from V and 4 from J, leaving 14 bases between them. The CDR3 reads CASSLDGRVTEAFF. For the CDR3, the DNA is TGTGCCAGCAGCCTGGACGGACGTGTCACTGAAGCTTTCTTT.

This sequence joins TRBV6-5 and TRBJ1-2, with D perhaps TRBD1 (6 bases). V was pared by 2 bases and J by 2 bases, with 15 bases between. The germline gives CDR1 MNHEY, CDR2 SVGAGI. The CDR3 length is 16 residues. The CDR3 nucleotides are TGTGCCAGCAGTTACGCACCAGGGGCAGAGAACTATGGCTACACCTTC. Translated: CASSYAPGAENYGYTF.

The rearrangement joins TRBV10-3 to TRBJ2-7, with TRBD2 matching 8 bases. Per germline, CDR1 ENHRY and CDR2 SYGVKD. V shed 3 bases and J 2 bases; nucleotides not matched to a gene: 9. This CDR3 region has 16 residues. The CDR3 sequence: CAISELSGGLAYEQYF. Here the CDR3 DNA reads TGTGCCATCAGTGAACTGAGCGGGGGCCTCGCCTACGAGCAGTACTTC.

This clone was counted a single time. The genes are TRBV19 and TRBJ2-1; TRBD1 agrees at 9 bases. Germline trimming cut 5 bases from V and 8 bases from J; bases unmatched to any gene: 10. The CDR3 spans 15 residues. Germline CDR1 and CDR2: LNHDA and SQIVND (reference sequence). The CDR3 region has the DNA TGTGCCAGTAGTCCCCAAGGGACAGGGCGCGATGAGCAGTTCTTC. Protein sequence: CASSPQGTGRDEQFF.

The chain links TRBV20-1 to TRBJ1-2; D uncertain. This CDR3 has 8 amino acids. Germline V gives CDR1 DFQATT, CDR2 SNEGSKA (reference sequence). The ends were cut back, 5 bases at V and 11 bases at J, with 6 bases in the middle. CDR3 sequence: CSASLYTF. CDR3 DNA: TGCAGTGCTTCCTTATACACCTTC.

This chain connects TRBV25-1 to TRBJ1-6; TRBD1 is a possible D gene (6 bases). The CDR3 sequence is 15 residues long. Germline V gene data show CDR1 as MGHDK and CDR2 as SYGVNS. Deletions cut 2 bases from V and 3 bases from J, with 8 bases between. The CDR3 sequence is CASSEGGRYNSPLHF. For the CDR3, the DNA is TGTGCCAGCAGTGAAGGGGGCCGCTATAATTCACCCCTCCACTTT. Looking up the rest from reference TRBV25-1 and TRBJ1-6 gives the full variable domain: EADIYQTPRYLVIGTGKKITLECSQTMGHDKMYWYQQDPGMELHLIHYSYGVNSTEKGDLSSESTVSRIRTEHFPLTLESARPSHTSQYLCASSEGGRYNSPLHFGNGTRLTVT.

The chain is built from TRBV10-3 and TRBJ2-2, with no clear D. The CDR3 is 13 residues long. Trimming took 4 bases from V and 5 from J, leaving 8 bases between them. CDR1 is ENHRY, CDR2 SYGVKD, per germline. Written as DNA, the CDR3 is TGTGCCATCAGTGGGGTAGGGACCGGGGAGCTGTTTTTT. Its translation: CAISGVGTGELFF.

The chain has TRBV21-1 and TRBJ1-6. TRBV21-1 is recorded as a pseudogene. CDR3 length: 11 residues. The CDR3 loop is CASSGILPLHF. The CDR3 DNA sequence: TGTGCCAGCAGCGGGATTTTACCCCTCCACTTT.

The chain uses TRBV6-6 and TRBJ2-7; 11 nucleotides match TRBD1. The V and J ends lost 4 bases and 5 bases, in that order; junction bases with no gene match: 7. The CDR3 loop spans 15 amino acids. Germline V gene sequence: CDR1 MNHNY, CDR2 SVGAGI (reference sequence). CDR3 DNA sequence: TGTGCCAGCAGTTTACCGGGACAGGGGGAGAACGAGCAGTACTTC. Its translation is CASSLPGQGENEQYF.

The chain joins TRBV7-6 to TRBJ2-5; the D is unclear. The CDR3 length is 13 residues. Germline assignment: CDR1 SGHVS and CDR2 FNYEAQ. V gave up 2 bases and J gave up 3 bases, with 7 bases separating them. CDR3 protein: CASSLSFEETQYF. CDR3 nucleotides: TGTGCCAGCAGCTTATCTTTTGAAGAGACCCAGTACTTC. The full variable domain, with the rest looked up from reference TRBV7-6 and TRBJ2-5, is GAGVSQSPRYKVTKRGQDVALRCDPISGHVSLYWYRQALGQGPEFLTYFNYEAQQDKSGLPNDRFSAERPEGSISTLTIQRTEQRDSAMYRCASSLSFEETQYFGPGTRLLVL.

The rearrangement uses TRBV6-5 and TRBJ2-7; 13 bases match TRBD2. The germline V gene has CDR1 MNHEY and CDR2 SVGAGI. The CDR3 spans 15 residues. V lost 6 bases to trimming and J lost 2 bases; unmatched junction nucleotides: 4. CDR3 in DNA: TGTGCCAGCAGAAAGGGACTAGCGGGAACCTACGAGCAGTACTTC. Translated: CASRKGLAGTYEQYF.

The rearrangement joins TRBV5-5 to TRBJ1-1; tentatively, D is TRBD1 (5 bases). Trimming took 4 bases from V and 5 from J, leaving 12 bases between them. The CDR3 covers 13 residues. In germline, CDR1 is SGHKS, CDR2 YYEKEE (reference sequence). Written as DNA, the CDR3 is TGTGCCAGCAGCAGTCTGGAGGGGACTGAAGCTTTCTTT. It encodes CASSSLEGTEAFF.

The J gene is TRBJ1-2, the V gene TRBV10-3; D perhaps matches TRBD1 (5 bases). Germline V gene data show CDR1 as ENHRY and CDR2 as SYGVKD. The V gene lost 7 bases and the J gene lost 8 bases, with 23 bases spanning the gap. The CDR3 length is 15 residues. DNA for the CDR3: TGTGCCATCACGTTTCGGGTGCAGGGAACGGAGGGCTACACCTTC. Translating gives CAITFRVQGTEGYTF.